This TCR beta chain is from a study of cytomegalovirus exposure and HLA in healthy donors. Study-wide findings and caveats: Indistinguishability led to the exclusion of some V segments, TRBV6-2 and TRBV6-3 included. Accurate prediction of most subjects' HLA-A and HLA-B alleles from TCR beta sequences was reported. Later work associated 17,000 or so TCR beta sequences with HLA alleles at 0.05 false discovery rate.

As concerns this clone: The antigen is undetermined.

Germline V gene sequence: CDR1 SGHTA, CDR2 FQGNSA. Trimming left V 4 bases short and J 0 bases short, with 6 bases between. The CDR3 is 13 residues long. PCR was performed using 60 Vbeta and 13 Jbeta primers. The repertoire was sequenced with immunoSEQ multiplex PCR; TCRdb's copy has only in-frame clones and lacks some. Among roughly 110,000 clones listed, approximately 80% were seen once. The rearrangement links TRBV7-2 to TRBJ2-5; D may be TRBD1 (5 bases). Sequencing used PBMCs. The sequence was collected from a man in his fifties in good health and CMV-seronegative. The CDR3 sequence is CASSYRYQETQYF. In nucleotides, the CDR3 is TGTGCCAGCAGCTACAGGTACCAAGAGACCCAGTACTTC. The whole variable domain, filled in from reference TRBV7-2 and TRBJ2-5, reads GAGVSQSPSNKVTEKGKDVELRCDPISGHTALYWYRQSLGQGLEFLIYFQGNSAPDKSGLPSDRFSAERTGGSVSTLTIQRTQQEDSAVYLCASSYRYQETQYFGPGTRLLVL.